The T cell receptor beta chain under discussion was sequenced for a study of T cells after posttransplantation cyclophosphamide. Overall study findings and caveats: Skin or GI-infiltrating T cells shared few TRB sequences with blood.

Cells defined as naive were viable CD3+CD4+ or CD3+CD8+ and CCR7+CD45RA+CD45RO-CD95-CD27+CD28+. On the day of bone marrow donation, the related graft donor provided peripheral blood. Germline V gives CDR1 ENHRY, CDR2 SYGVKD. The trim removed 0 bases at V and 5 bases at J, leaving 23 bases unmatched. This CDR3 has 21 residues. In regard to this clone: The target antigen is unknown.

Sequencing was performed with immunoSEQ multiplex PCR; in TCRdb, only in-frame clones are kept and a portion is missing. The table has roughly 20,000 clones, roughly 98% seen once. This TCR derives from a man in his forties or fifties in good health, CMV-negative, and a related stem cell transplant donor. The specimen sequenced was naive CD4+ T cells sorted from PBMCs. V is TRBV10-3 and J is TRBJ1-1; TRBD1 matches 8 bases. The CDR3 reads CAISESPLVRKGDRLRTEAFF. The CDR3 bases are TGTGCCATCAGTGAGTCGCCGTTGGTGAGGAAAGGGGACAGGTTACGAACTGAAGCTTTCTTT.